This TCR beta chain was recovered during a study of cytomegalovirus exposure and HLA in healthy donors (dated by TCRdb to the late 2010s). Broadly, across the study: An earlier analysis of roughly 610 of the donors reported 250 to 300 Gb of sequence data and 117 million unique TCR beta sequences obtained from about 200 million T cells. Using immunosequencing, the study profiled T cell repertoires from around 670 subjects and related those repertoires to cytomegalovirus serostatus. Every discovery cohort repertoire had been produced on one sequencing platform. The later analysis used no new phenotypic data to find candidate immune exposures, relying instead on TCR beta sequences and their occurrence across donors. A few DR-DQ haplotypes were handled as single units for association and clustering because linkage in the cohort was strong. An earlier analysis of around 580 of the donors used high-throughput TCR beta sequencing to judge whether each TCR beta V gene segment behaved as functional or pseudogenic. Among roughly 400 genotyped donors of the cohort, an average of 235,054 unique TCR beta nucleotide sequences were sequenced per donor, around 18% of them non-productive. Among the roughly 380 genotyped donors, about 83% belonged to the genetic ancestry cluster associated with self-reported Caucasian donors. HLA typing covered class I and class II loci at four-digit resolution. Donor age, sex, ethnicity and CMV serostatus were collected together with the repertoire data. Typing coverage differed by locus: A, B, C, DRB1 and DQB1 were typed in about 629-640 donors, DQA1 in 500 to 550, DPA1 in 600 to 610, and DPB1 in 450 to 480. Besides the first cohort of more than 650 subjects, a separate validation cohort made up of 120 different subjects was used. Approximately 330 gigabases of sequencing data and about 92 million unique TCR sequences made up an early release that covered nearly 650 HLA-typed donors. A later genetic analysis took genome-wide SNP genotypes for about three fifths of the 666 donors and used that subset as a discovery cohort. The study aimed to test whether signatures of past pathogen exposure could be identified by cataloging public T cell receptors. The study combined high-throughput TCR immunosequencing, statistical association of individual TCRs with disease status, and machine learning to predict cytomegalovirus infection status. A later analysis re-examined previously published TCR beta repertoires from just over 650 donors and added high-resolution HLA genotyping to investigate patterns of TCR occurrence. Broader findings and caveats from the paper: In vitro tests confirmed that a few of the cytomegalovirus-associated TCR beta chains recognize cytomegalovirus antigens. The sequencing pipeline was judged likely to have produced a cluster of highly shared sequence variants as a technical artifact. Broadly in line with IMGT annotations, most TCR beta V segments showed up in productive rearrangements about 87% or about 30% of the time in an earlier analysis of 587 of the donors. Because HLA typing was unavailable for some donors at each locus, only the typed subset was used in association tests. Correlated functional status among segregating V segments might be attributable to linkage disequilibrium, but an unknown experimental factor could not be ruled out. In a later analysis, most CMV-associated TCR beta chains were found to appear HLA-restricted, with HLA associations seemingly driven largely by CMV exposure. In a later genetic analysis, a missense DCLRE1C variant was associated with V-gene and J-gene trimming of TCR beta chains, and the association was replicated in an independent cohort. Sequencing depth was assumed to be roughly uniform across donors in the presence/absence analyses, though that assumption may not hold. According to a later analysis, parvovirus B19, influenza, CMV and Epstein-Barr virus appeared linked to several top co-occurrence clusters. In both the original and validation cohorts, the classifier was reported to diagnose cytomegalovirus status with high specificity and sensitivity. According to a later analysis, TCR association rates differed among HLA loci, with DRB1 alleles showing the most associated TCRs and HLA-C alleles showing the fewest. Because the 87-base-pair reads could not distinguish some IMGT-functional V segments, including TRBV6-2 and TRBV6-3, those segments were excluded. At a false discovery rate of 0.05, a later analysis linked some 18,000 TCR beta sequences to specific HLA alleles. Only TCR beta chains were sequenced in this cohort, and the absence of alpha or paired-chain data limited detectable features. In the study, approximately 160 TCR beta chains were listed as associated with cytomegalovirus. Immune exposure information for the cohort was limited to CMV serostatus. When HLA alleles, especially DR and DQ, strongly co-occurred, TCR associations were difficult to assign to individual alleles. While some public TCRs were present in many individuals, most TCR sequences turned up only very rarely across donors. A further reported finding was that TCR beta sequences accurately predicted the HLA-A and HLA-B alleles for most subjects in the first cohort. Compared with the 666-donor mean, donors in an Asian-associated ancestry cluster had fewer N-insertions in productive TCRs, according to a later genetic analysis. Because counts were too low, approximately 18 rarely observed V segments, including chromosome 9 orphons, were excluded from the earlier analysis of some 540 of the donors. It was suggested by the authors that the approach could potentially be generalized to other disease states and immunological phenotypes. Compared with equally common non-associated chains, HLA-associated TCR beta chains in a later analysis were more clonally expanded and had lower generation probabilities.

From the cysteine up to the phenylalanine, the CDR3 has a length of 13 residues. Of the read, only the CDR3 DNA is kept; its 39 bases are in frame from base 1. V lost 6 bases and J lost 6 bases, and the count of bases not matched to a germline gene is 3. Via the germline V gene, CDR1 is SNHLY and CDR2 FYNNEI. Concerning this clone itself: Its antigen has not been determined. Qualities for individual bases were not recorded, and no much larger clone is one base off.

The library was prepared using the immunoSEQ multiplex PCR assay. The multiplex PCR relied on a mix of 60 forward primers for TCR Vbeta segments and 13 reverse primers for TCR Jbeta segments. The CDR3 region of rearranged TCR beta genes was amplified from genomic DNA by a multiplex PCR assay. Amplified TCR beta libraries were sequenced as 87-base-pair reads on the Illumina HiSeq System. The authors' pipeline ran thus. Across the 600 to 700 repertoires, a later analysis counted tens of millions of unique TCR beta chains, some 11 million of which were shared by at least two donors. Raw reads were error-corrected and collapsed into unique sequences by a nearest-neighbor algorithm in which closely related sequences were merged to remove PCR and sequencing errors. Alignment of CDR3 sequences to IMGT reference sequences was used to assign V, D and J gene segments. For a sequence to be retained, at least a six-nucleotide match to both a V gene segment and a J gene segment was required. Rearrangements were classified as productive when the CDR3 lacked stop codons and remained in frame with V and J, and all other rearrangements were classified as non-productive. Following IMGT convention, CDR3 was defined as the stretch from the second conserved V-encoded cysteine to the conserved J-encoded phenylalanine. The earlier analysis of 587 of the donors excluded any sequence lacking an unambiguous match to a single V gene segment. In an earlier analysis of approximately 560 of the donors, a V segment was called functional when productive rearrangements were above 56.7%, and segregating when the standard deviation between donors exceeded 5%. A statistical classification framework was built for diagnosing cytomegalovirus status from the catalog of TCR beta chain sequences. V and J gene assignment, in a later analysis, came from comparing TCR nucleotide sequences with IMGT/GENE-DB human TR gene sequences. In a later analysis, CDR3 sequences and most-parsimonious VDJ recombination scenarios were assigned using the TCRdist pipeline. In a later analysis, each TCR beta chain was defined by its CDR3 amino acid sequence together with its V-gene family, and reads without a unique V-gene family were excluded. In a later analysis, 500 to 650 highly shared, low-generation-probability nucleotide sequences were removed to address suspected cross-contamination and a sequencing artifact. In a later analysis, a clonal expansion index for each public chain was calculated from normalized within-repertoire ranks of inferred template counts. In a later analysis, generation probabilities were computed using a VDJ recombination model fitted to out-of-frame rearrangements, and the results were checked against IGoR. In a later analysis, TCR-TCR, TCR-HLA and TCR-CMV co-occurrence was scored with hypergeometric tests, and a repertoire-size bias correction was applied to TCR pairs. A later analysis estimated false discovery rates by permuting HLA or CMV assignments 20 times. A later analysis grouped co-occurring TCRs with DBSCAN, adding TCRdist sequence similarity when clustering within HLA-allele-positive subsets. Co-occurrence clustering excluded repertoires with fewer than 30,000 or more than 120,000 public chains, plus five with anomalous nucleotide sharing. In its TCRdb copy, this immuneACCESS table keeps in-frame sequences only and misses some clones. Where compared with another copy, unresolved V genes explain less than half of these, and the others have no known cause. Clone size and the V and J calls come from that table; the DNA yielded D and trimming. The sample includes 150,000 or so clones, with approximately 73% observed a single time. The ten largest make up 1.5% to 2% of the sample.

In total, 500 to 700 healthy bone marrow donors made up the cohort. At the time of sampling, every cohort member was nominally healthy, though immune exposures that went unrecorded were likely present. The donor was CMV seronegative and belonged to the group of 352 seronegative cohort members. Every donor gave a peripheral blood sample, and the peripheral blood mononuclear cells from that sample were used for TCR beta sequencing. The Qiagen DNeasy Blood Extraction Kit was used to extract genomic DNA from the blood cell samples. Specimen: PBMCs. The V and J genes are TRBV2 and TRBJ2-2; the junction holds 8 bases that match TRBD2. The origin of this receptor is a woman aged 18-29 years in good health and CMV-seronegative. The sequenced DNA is TGTGCCAGCAGCGGGAGGGACGCCGGGGAGCTGTTTTTT. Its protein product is CASSGRDAGELFF.